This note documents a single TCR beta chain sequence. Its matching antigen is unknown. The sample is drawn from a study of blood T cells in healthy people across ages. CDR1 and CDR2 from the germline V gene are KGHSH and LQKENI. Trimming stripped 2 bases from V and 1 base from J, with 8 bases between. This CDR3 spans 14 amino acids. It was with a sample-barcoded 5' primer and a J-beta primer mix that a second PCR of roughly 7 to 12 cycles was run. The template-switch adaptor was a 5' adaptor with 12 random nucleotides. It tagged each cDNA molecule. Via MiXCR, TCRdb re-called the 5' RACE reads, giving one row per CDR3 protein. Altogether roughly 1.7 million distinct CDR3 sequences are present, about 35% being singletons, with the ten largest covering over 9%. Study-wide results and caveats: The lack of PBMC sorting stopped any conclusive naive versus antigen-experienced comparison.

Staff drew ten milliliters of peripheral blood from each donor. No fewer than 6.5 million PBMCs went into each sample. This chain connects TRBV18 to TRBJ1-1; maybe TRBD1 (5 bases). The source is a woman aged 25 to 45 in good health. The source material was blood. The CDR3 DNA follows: TGTGCCAGCTCACCAGTACAGGAGAACACTGAAGCTTTCTTT. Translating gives CASSPVQENTEAFF.